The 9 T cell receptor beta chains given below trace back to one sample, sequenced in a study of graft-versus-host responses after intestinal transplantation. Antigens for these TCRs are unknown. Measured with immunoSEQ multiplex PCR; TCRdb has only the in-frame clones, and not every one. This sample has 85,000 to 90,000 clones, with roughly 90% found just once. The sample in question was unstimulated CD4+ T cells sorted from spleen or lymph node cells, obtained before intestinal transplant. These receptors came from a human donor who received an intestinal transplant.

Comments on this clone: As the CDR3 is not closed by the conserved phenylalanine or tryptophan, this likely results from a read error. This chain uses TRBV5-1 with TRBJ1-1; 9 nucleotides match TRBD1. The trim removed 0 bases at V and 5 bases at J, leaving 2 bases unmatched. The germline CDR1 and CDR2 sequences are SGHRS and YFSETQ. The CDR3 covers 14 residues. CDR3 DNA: TGCGCCAGCAGCTTGGCGACAGGGGGGACTGAAGCTTTCCTT. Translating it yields CASSLATGGTEAFL.

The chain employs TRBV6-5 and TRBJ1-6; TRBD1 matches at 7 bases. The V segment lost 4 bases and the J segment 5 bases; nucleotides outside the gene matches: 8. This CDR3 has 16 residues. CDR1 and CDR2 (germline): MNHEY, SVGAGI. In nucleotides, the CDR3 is TGTGCCAGCAGTTTTTTCAAGGGACAGAATAATTCACCCCTCCACTTT. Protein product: CASSFFKGQNNSPLHF.

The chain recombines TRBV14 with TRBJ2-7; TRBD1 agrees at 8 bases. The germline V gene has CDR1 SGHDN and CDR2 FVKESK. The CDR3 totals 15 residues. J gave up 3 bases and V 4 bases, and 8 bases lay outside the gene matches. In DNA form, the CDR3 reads TGTGCCAGCAGCCTCACCGGGACAGGCGACTACGAGCAGTACTTC. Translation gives CASSLTGTGDYEQYF. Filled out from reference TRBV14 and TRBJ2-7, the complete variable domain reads EAGVTQFPSHSVIEKGQTVTLRCDPISGHDNLYWYRRVMGKEIKFLLHFVKESKQDESGMPNNRFLAERTGGTYSTLKVQPAELEDSGVYFCASSLTGTGDYEQYFGPGTRLTVT.

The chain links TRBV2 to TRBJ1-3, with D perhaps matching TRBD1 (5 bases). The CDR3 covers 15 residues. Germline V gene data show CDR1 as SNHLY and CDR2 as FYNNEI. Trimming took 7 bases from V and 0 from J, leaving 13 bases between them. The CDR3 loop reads CASNNPGVSGNTIYF. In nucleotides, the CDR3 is TGTGCCAGCAACAACCCGGGGGTCTCTGGAAACACCATATATTTT.

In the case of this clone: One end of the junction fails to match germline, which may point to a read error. In DNA form, the CDR3 reads TGTGCTAGCAGCTACCCGACCGGGACTAGCGGCTACAATGAGCAGTTCTTC. Protein sequence: CASSYPTGTSGYNEQFF. This chain joins TRBV7-7 and TRBJ2-1, with 11 bases that match TRBD2. The V gene's germline CDR1 is SSHAT and CDR2 FNYEAQ (reference sequence). CDR3 length: 17 residues.

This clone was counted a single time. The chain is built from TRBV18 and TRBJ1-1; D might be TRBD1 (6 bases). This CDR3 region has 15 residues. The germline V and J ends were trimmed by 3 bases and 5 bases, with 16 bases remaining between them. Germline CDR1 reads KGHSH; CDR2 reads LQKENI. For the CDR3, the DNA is TGTGCCAGCTCACCGGCTGGGGGGCGGGAGACTGAAGCTTTCTTT. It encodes CASSPAGGRETEAFF.

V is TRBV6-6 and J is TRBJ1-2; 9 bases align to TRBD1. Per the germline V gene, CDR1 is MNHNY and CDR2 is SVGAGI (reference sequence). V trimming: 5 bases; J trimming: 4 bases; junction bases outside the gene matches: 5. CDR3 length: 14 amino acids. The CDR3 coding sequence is TGTGCCAGCAGTGGGACAGGGTTTAGCTATGGCTACACCTTC. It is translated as CASSGTGFSYGYTF.

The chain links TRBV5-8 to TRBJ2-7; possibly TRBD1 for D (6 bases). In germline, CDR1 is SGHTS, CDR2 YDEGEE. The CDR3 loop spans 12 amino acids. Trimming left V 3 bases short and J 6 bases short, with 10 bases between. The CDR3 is CASSSDRSEQYF. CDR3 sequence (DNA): TGTGCCAGCAGCTCGGACAGAAGCGAGCAGTACTTC.

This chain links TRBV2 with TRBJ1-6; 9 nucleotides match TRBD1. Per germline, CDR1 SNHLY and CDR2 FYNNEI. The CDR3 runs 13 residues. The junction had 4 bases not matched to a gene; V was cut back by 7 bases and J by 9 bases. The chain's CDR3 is CASTTGGGSPLHF. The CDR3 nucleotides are TGTGCCAGCACGACAGGGGGGGGTTCACCCCTCCACTTT.